What follows are 12 T cell receptor beta chains derived from one specimen sequenced in a study of cytomegalovirus exposure and HLA in healthy donors. The PCR made use of 60 Vbeta and 13 Jbeta primers. Sequenced by immunoSEQ multiplex PCR; TCRdb stores in-frame clones only, minus some. The sample has more than 90,000 clones. Sequenced sample: PBMCs. Receptors were obtained from a man between 25 and 39 years old in good health and CMV-seronegative.

The chain uses TRBV6-5 and TRBJ2-3; 8 bases map to TRBD1. The CDR3 is made up of 15 amino acids. Germline V gives CDR1 MNHEY, CDR2 SVGAGI. V lost 5 bases and J lost 3; bases outside the gene matches: 7. The CDR3 spells CASSLDRASTDTQYF. The CDR3 DNA sequence: TGTGCCAGCAGTCTGGACAGGGCATCGACAGATACGCAGTATTTT.

The genes are TRBV23-1 and TRBJ2-7, with 8 bases aligning to TRBD1. TRBV23-1 is marked as an open reading frame, function uncertain. The CDR3 covers 14 residues. With 0 bases clipped from V and 4 bases from J, the junction kept 2 bases outside the gene matches. This CDR3 is CASSQSRGRYEQYF. The DNA of the CDR3 is TGCGCCAGCAGTCAATCCAGGGGGCGTTACGAGCAGTACTTC.

CDR3 nucleotides: TGTGCCAGCAGTTACTCCCGACTAGTGACCCCCGATACGCAGTATTTT. This gives the protein CASSYSRLVTPDTQYF. This chain joins TRBV6-5 and TRBJ2-3; a weak D match, TRBD2 (6 bases). Germline assignment: CDR1 MNHEY and CDR2 SVGAGI. The CDR3 runs 16 residues. V was clipped by 0 bases and J by 6 bases, with 16 bases between them.

The gene calls are TRBV11-2 and TRBJ2-2, with 7 positions matching TRBD1. This CDR3 has 15 amino acids. CDR1 is SGHAT, CDR2 FQNNGV, per germline. With 5 bases clipped from V and 5 bases from J, the junction kept 8 bases outside the gene matches. The CDR3 spells CASSPDRVGTGELFF. CDR3 DNA: TGTGCCAGCAGCCCAGACAGGGTAGGGACCGGGGAGCTGTTTTTT.

The rearrangement joins TRBV7-2 to TRBJ2-1, with 7 bases lining up with TRBD1. J lost 12 bases, V lost 7 bases, and 9 bases had no gene match. Germline CDR1 and CDR2: SGHTA and FQGNSA. The CDR3 runs to 12 residues. Here the CDR3 reads CASTITRDRQFF. Written as DNA, the CDR3 is TGTGCCAGCACCATTACCCGGGACAGGCAGTTCTTC.

The chain recombines TRBV2 with TRBJ2-2; 11 bases fit TRBD2. The J segment lost 8 bases and the V segment lost 4 bases, leaving 3 bases of the junction unmatched. The CDR3 is 14 residues long. CDR1 is SNHLY, CDR2 FYNNEI, per germline. CDR3 in amino acids: CASSGLAGGGELFF. The CDR3 bases are TGTGCCAGCAGTGGTCTAGCGGGGGGAGGGGAGCTGTTTTTT.

The chain uses TRBV29-1 and TRBJ1-4, with D perhaps TRBD1 (5 bases). The germline gives CDR1 SQVTM, CDR2 ANQGSEA. V was cut by 1 base and J by 8 bases, with 11 bases left in between. This CDR3 has 13 residues. CDR3 loop: CSVEGGVEEKLFF. The CDR3 bases are TGCAGCGTTGAAGGGGGGGTCGAAGAAAAACTGTTTTTT.

This chain uses TRBV7-3 with TRBJ2-1, with 9 bases identical to TRBD2. The CDR3 covers 16 residues. The J segment lost 6 bases and the V segment lost 2 bases, leaving 8 bases of the junction unmatched. Germline V gives CDR1 SGHTA, CDR2 FQGTGA. The CDR3 DNA is TGTGCCAGCAGCTTAGGAATGGGACTAGCTGGCAATGAGCAGTTCTTC. Residues: CASSLGMGLAGNEQFF.

This chain joins TRBV12-5 and TRBJ1-6; D unresolved. Germline V gene lookup returns CDR1 LGHNT and CDR2 FRNRAP. The CDR3 covers 18 residues. Between the trimmed V and J ends, which lost 0 bases and 7 bases, there was a span of 19 bases. Written as DNA, the CDR3 is TGTGCTAGTGGTTTGGTGATTAATACGCGAGGGCAAAATTCACCCCTCCACTTT. It yields the protein CASGLVINTRGQNSPLHF.

This chain uses TRBV13 with TRBJ2-6; 8 nucleotides agree with TRBD1. The CDR3 totals 18 residues. V gave up 2 bases and J gave up 1 base; unmatched junction bases: 7. CDR1 is PRHDT, CDR2 FYEKMQ, per germline (reference sequence). The DNA for the CDR3 is TGTGCCAGCAGCTTACAGACAGGGGAAAGGTCTGGGGCCAACGTCCTGACTTTC. As protein: CASSLQTGERSGANVLTF. Based on the CDR3 plus reference TRBV13 and TRBJ2-6, the full variable domain is AAGVIQSPRHLIKEKRETATLKCYPIPRHDTVYWYQQGPGQDPQFLISFYEKMQSDKGSIPDRFSAQQFSDYHSELNMSSLELGDSALYFCASSLQTGERSGANVLTFGAGSRLTVL.

This chain joins TRBV11-2 and TRBJ2-1, with 9 bases that match TRBD1. Looked up from germline, CDR1 is SGHAT and CDR2 is FQNNGV. This CDR3 spans 15 amino acids. With V trimmed by 6 bases and J by 4 bases, 7 bases remained unmatched. CDR3 residues: CASSPGTGTYNEQFF. DNA of the CDR3: TGTGCCAGCAGTCCCGGGACAGGGACTTACAATGAGCAGTTCTTC.

CDR3 nucleotide sequence: TGTGCCAGCAGCTTAGCGGGCTTCCCCTACGAGCAGTACTTC. This sequence encodes CASSLAGFPYEQYF. The genes are TRBV7-9 and TRBJ2-7, with D hard to call. The germline gives CDR1 SEHNR, CDR2 FQNEAQ (reference sequence). The CDR3 consists of 14 residues. The V gene lost 0 bases and the J gene lost 2 bases, with 8 bases spanning the gap. The full variable domain, with the rest looked up from reference TRBV7-9 and TRBJ2-7, is DTGVSQNPRHKITKRGQNVTFRCDPISEHNRLYWYRQTLGQGPEFLTYFQNEAQLEKSRLLSDRFSAERPKGSFSTLEIQRTEQGDSAMYLCASSLAGFPYEQYFGPGTRLTVT.